This TCR beta chain originates from a study of T cell repertoires in cytomegalovirus infection (dated by TCRdb to the late 2010s). Regarding the complete study: Peptide stimulations targeted recently identified HLA-C-restricted CMV epitopes, whose presentation resists viral immunomodulation, together with well-studied HLA-B-restricted epitopes. The HLA type of each donor mattered for the analysis, because public TCR beta signatures pointed to carriage of CMV infection along with the matching HLA type.

CDR1 and CDR2, looked up from the germline V gene (reference sequence), are SEHNR and FQNEAQ. V lost 4 bases and J lost 6 bases, and the count of bases not matched to a germline gene is 12. The CDR3 measures 18 amino acids from cysteine to phenylalanine. Only the CDR3 DNA is retained, 54 bases long and in frame from the first base. The listed sequencing device is Illumina HiSeq 1500. TCRdb reanalyzed the raw reads on its own, using fastp at Q25 for trimming and MiXCR for clone calling, and kept in-frame beta chains. A single entry per CDR3 protein holds the most common genes and DNA from its merged rows. For this sample the table gives 700,000 to 850,000 distinct CDR3 sequences, of which 32% were detected only once. Under 15% of the sample rests with the top ten. On the study overall, not on this receptor specifically: In both this cohort and an independent cohort of 350 to 400 donors, the cumulative frequency of public TCR beta family members distinguished carriers of CMV infection plus the relevant HLA type. In the ex vivo response, HLA-C-restricted CMV-specific TCR beta clonotypes were dominant, and in two of eight donors the single most frequent clonotype came from this HLA-C-restricted group.

This specimen's treatment or condition label, per the study, means: in vitro stimulation with specific CMV peptide epitopes to enrich CMV-specific T cells. Concerning this clonotype itself: Its cognate antigen has yet to be identified. No qualities accompany the bases; no much larger clone lies one base away.

The rearranged chain carries TRBV7-9 and TRBJ2-3; the central 14 bases match TRBD2. The sample was cultured CD8+ T cells from PBMCs, taken from culture after CMV antigen stimulation. This receptor was identified in a human donor in good health (CMV status not recorded). Some clones in this sample may be carry-over from other donors' samples. The CDR3 sequence is CASSSEWTSGGTRDTQYF. The sequenced DNA: TGTGCCAGCAGCTCTGAGTGGACTAGCGGGGGGACCAGGGATACGCAGTATTTT.